Following are 14 T cell receptor beta chains from one sample sequenced in a study of blood T cell repertoires in COVID-19. Generated by immunoSEQ multiplex PCR, the TCRdb table keeps only in-frame clones and is missing some. The table lists tens of thousands of clones, approximately 82% of them singletons. Sequencing was done on a sample of peripheral blood. These receptors came from a human donor in a cohort sampled during active or convalescent COVID-19.

V usage is TRBV18 and J usage is TRBJ1-1; tentative D call: TRBD1 (6 bases). This CDR3 is 14 amino acids long. Trimming removed 3 bases at V and 4 bases at J, with 12 bases between. Germline CDR1 KGHSH, CDR2 LQKENI. The CDR3 sequence: CASSPLGGFTEAFF. DNA of the CDR3: TGTGCCAGCTCACCCCTAGGGGGTTTCACTGAAGCTTTCTTT.

The rearrangement uses TRBV6-5 and TRBJ2-1; 8 nucleotides match TRBD2. With V trimmed by 1 base and J by 8 bases, 4 bases remained unmatched. The CDR3 has 14 amino acids. The germline V gene encodes CDR1 MNHEY and CDR2 SVGAGI. CDR3 in amino acids: CASSYFGGADEQFF. The CDR3 DNA reads as TGTGCCAGCAGTTACTTCGGGGGGGCGGATGAGCAGTTCTTC.

This rearrangement joins TRBV6-2 or TRBV6-3 to TRBJ1-4, with TRBD1 as a possible D gene (5 bases). Germline V lookup: CDR1 MNHEY, CDR2 SVGEGT. The V end lost 6 bases, the J end lost 8 bases, and 19 bases lay between the germline ends. This CDR3 has 15 amino acids. CDR3 coding DNA: TGTGCCAGCAGCCCAATCGGCGGGGCGTTCGAAAAACTGTTTTTT. It codes for CASSPIGGAFEKLFF.

This chain joins TRBV7-2 and TRBJ2-7; 10 positions match TRBD2. Per germline, CDR1 SGHTA and CDR2 FQGNSA. V shed 5 bases and J 4 bases; nucleotides not matched to a gene: 8. The CDR3 contains 15 residues. The CDR3 region is CASSLGWTSGYEQYF. CDR3 sequence (DNA): TGTGCCAGCAGCCTAGGGTGGACTAGCGGTTACGAGCAGTACTTC.

The chain carries TRBV6-5 and TRBJ1-1; 7 nucleotides match TRBD1. The CDR3 consists of 13 residues. The V and J ends lost 8 bases and 5 bases, in that order; junction bases with no gene match: 8. Per germline, CDR1 MNHEY and CDR2 SVGAGI. The CDR3 nucleotides are TGTGCCAGCCAGGACAGGAGGTGGACTGAAGCTTTCTTT. Translation: CASQDRRWTEAFF.

DNA of the CDR3: TGTGCCAGCAGTTACTCTCGGAGGTCCCAACCCATTCAGTACTTC. As protein: CASSYSRRSQPIQYF. This chain links TRBV6-2 or TRBV6-3 with TRBJ2-4; D possibly corresponds to TRBD2 (5 bases). V lost 0 bases and J 9 bases, leaving 15 bases between the germline ends. This CDR3 contains 15 residues. Per germline, CDR1 MNHEY and CDR2 SVGEGT.

This chain links TRBV3-1 (or the pseudogene TRBV3-2) with TRBJ1-3; D is unclear. V was trimmed by 0 bases and J by 0 bases, leaving 12 bases between them. In germline, CDR1 is LGHDT, CDR2 YNNKEL (reference sequence). There are 17 residues in the CDR3. DNA of the CDR3: TGTGCCAGCAGCCAAGAGGCAGCGATGGGCTCTGGAAACACCATATATTTT. Translation gives CASSQEAAMGSGNTIYF.

The chain links TRBV7-2 to TRBJ1-2, with 7 positions matching TRBD1. The CDR3 extends over 14 amino acids. The germline V gene encodes CDR1 SGHTA and CDR2 FQGNSA. After removal of 4 bases from V and 1 base from J, the junction contained 3 bases not matched to a gene. CDR3: CASSSRQGNYGYTF. DNA for the CDR3: TGTGCCAGCAGCTCCCGACAGGGTAACTATGGCTACACCTTC.

This clone has a single count. This chain joins TRBV19 and TRBJ1-6, with a tentative D call TRBD1 (5 bases). The germline V gene has CDR1 LNHDA and CDR2 SQIVND (reference sequence). This CDR3 is built from 16 residues. V was pared by 5 bases and J by 0 bases, with 11 bases between. DNA for the CDR3: TGTGCCAGTAGTCAAGACAGTAGCTCCTATAATTCACCCCTCCACTTT. Its protein product is CASSQDSSSYNSPLHF.

The chain recombines TRBV7-8 with TRBJ2-1; the D gene is possibly TRBD2 (5 bases). The germline gives CDR1 SGHVS, CDR2 FQNEAQ. Deletions cut 2 bases from V and 6 bases from J, with 14 bases between. The CDR3 spans 15 residues. DNA for the CDR3: TGTGCCAGCAGCTTACAAGCGGTGGATAGCAATGAGCAGTTCTTC. It encodes CASSLQAVDSNEQFF.

V and J are TRBV6-2 or TRBV6-3 and TRBJ2-1, with 7 bases fitting TRBD2. J gave up 0 bases and V 6 bases, and 2 bases lay outside the gene matches. This CDR3 is 14 amino acids long. The V gene's germline CDR1 is MNHEY and CDR2 SVGEGT. The CDR3 spells CASSGGSSYNEQFF. The DNA of the CDR3 is TGTGCCAGCAGCGGGGGGAGCTCCTACAATGAGCAGTTCTTC.

Worth noting for this clone: The junction differs from germline at one of its ends, possibly a read error. This sequence joins TRBV7-7 and TRBJ2-2; TRBD1 agrees at 11 bases. This CDR3 has 17 residues. The germline CDR1 and CDR2 sequences are SSHAT and FNYEAQ (reference sequence). As DNA, the CDR3 is TGTGCTAGCAGCTTAACCCGGGACAGGGGGGTCTCCGGGGAGCTGTTTTTT. Protein: CASSLTRDRGVSGELFF.

V is TRBV7-2 and J is TRBJ2-7; weak D call: TRBD1 (8 bases). This CDR3 is built from 16 residues. V lost 0 bases and J 4 bases, leaving 16 bases between the germline ends. Per germline, CDR1 SGHTA and CDR2 FQGNSA. CDR3 nucleotides: TGTGCCAGCAGCTTAGCCCCTAACAGGGGGGGGTACGAGCAGTACTTC. It translates to CASSLAPNRGGYEQYF.

The rearrangement joins TRBV9 to TRBJ2-3; TRBD2 matches at 9 bases. V was pared by 3 bases and J by 5 bases, with 16 bases of the junction left unmatched. CDR1 is SGDLS and CDR2 is YYNGEE in the germline V gene. The CDR3 loop spans 18 amino acids. In nucleotides, the CDR3 is TGTGCCAGCAGCGCTGCCGGGCCGTGGCGGGGGGGAGGAGATACGCAGTATTTT. Amino acids: CASSAAGPWRGGGDTQYF.